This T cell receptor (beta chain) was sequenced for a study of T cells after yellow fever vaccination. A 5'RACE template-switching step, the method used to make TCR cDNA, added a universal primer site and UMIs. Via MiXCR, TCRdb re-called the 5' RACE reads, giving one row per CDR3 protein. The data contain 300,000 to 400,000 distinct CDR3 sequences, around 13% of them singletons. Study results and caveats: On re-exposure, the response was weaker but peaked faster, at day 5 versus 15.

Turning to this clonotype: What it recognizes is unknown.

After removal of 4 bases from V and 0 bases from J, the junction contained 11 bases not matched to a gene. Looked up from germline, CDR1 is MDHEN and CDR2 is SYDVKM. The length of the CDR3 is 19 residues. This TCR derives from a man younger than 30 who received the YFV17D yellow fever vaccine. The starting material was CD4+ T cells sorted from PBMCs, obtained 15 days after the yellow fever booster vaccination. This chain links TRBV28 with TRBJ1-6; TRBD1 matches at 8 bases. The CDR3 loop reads CASSSPGQATSSYNSPLHF. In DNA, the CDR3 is TGTGCCAGCAGTTCCCCGGGACAGGCTACGAGCTCCTATAATTCACCCCTCCACTTT.